Below, 20 T cell receptor beta chains from the same sample are listed, as sequenced in a study of T cell repertoires in cytomegalovirus infection. TCRdb reprocessed the reads with MiXCR, giving one entry per CDR3 protein. The sample holds about 260,000 distinct CDR3 sequences, roughly 13% seen once. Sequenced input: PBMCs. The receptors were gathered from a human donor in good health (CMV status not recorded). Some clones in this sample may be carry-over from other donors' samples.

The genes are TRBV5-6 and TRBJ1-2; a weak D match, TRBD1 (5 bases). In germline, CDR1 is SGHDT, CDR2 YYEEEE. The ends were cut back, 1 base at V and 4 bases at J, with 11 bases in the middle. This CDR3 spans 14 amino acids. The CDR3 reads CASSLIQGVYGYTF. DNA for the CDR3: TGTGCCAGCAGCTTGATCCAGGGAGTCTATGGCTACACCTTC.

In its sample, this clonotype was seen many times. The chain couples TRBV25-1 to TRBJ2-7; unclear D gene. V lost 5 bases and J 4 bases, leaving 15 bases between the germline ends. CDR3 size: 14 residues. Per germline, CDR1 MGHDK and CDR2 SYGVNS. The CDR3 spells CASSLTRIPYEQYF. The DNA for the CDR3 is TGTGCCAGCAGTTTGACCAGGATCCCGTACGAGCAGTACTTC.

This clonotype showed up just a few times. This chain connects TRBV20-1 to TRBJ2-5, with D possibly matching TRBD2 (6 bases). V lost 3 bases, J lost 1 base, and 12 bases lay in between. Germline CDR1 is DFQATT and CDR2 is SNEGSKA (reference sequence). The CDR3 is 14 amino acids. CDR3 in DNA: TGCAGTGCTAGCCCTGTAGCGGTCCAAGAGACCCAGTACTTC. This sequence encodes CSASPVAVQETQYF.

The gene calls are TRBV20-1 and TRBJ1-4, with unresolved D. The CDR3 runs to 15 residues. V was pared by 3 bases and J by 3 bases, with 14 bases between. CDR1 is DFQATT, CDR2 SNEGSKA, per germline (reference sequence). The DNA of the CDR3 is TGCAGTGCTAGTGAGGGTCCATCGCCTAATGAAAAACTGTTTTTT. It translates to CSASEGPSPNEKLFF.

There are a few counts of this clonotype. The chain has TRBV7-8 and TRBJ2-7; 13 bases line up with TRBD2. V was clipped by 2 bases and J by 6 bases; unmatched bases: 7. The germline gives CDR1 SGHVS, CDR2 FQNEAQ. The CDR3 contains 16 residues. The CDR3, as DNA: TGTGCCAGCAGCTTACCGCCGGGACTAGCGGGATCCGAGCAGTACTTC. This translates into CASSLPPGLAGSEQYF. The variable domain in full, with the rest retrieved from reference TRBV7-8 and TRBJ2-7, is GAGVSQSPRYKVAKRGQDVALRCDPISGHVSLFWYQQALGQGPEFLTYFQNEAQLDKSGLPSDRFFAERPEGSVSTLKIQRTQQEDSAVYLCASSLPPGLAGSEQYFGPGTRLTVT.

This clonotype was counted at least ten times. The V gene is TRBV12-3 or TRBV12-4, the J gene TRBJ2-7, with 9 bases aligning to TRBD1. The junction had 8 bases not matched to a gene; V was cut back by 6 bases and J by 2 bases. This CDR3 spans 15 amino acids. Here the CDR3 DNA reads TGTGCCAGCAGCCGGACAGGGGAGGGAACCTACGAGCAGTACTTC. Translating gives CASSRTGEGTYEQYF.

This clonotype was counted at least ten times. The rearrangement links TRBV6-6 to TRBJ2-1; D assignment may be TRBD1 or TRBD2 (5 bases each). V lost 5 bases, J lost 4 bases, and 9 bases lay in between. This CDR3 is built from 13 residues. Germline CDR1 and CDR2: MNHNY and SVGAGI (reference sequence). In DNA form, the CDR3 reads TGTGCCAGCAGTAGGGACCATTACAATGAGCAGTTCTTC. Encoded protein: CASSRDHYNEQFF.

This clonotype appeared a few times. The chain uses TRBV11-3 and TRBJ2-5; TRBD1 matches at 7 bases. V shed 3 bases and J 4 bases; nucleotides not matched to a gene: 8. Germline CDR1 reads SGHNT; CDR2 reads YENEEA. This CDR3 comprises 15 residues. DNA of the CDR3: TGTGCCAGCAGCTTTACAGGGGAGAAGGGAGAGACCCAGTACTTC. Encoded protein: CASSFTGEKGETQYF.

This chain uses TRBV20-1 with TRBJ2-7, with D perhaps given as TRBD1 or TRBD2 (5 bases each). With 1 base removed from V and 0 bases from J, the gap between germline ends came to 10 bases. The CDR3 contains 14 residues. Germline V gene sequence: CDR1 DFQATT, CDR2 SNEGSKA (reference sequence). The CDR3 protein is CSARAGHVSYEQYF. DNA for the CDR3: TGCAGTGCTAGAGCGGGGCATGTCTCCTACGAGCAGTACTTC.

The rearrangement joins TRBV5-1 to TRBJ2-5, with D perhaps matching TRBD2 (5 bases). Germline V gives CDR1 SGHRS, CDR2 YFSETQ. The length of the CDR3 is 11 residues. V dropped 5 bases and J dropped 5 bases, with 7 bases sitting between them. For the CDR3, the DNA is TGCGCCAGCAGAGAGGGCGAGACCCAGTACTTC. This encodes CASREGETQYF.

This clonotype was counted ten times or more. The rearrangement joins TRBV7-8 to TRBJ1-1; 10 bases match TRBD1. Looked up from germline, CDR1 is SGHVS and CDR2 is FQNEAQ. J lost 3 bases, V lost 0 bases, and 16 bases had no gene match. This CDR3 has 20 residues. CDR3 DNA sequence: TGTGCCAGCAGCTTAGCTGGAGGGGGACAGGGGTCTTCAGGGGACACTGAAGCTTTCTTT. Its translation is CASSLAGGGQGSSGDTEAFF.

This clonotype showed up many times. The chain carries TRBV11-3 and TRBJ2-2; 8 bases fit TRBD2. Trimming took 4 bases from V and 3 from J; bases not matched to a gene: 10. The CDR3 loop spans 17 amino acids. Germline CDR1 and CDR2: SGHNT and YENEEA. CDR3 amino acids: CASSSRTIAGYTGELFF. In DNA, the CDR3 is TGTGCCAGCAGCTCCCGTACTATAGCGGGATACACCGGGGAGCTGTTTTTT.

The genes are TRBV6-2 or TRBV6-3 and TRBJ2-1; D might be TRBD1 (6 bases). V was clipped by 2 bases and J by 6 bases, with 11 bases between them. CDR1 is MNHEY and CDR2 is SVGEGT in the germline V gene. The CDR3 length is 14 residues. The CDR3: CASSYGRTANEQFF. The CDR3 DNA reads TGTGCCAGCAGTTACGGTCGGACAGCCAATGAGCAGTTCTTC.

This clonotype was recorded many times. The CDR3 spells CATGGLSGIYNEQFF. For the CDR3, the DNA is TGTGCCACTGGGGGACTTAGCGGAATCTACAATGAGCAGTTCTTC. This chain connects TRBV6-1 to TRBJ2-1; TRBD2 is a possible D gene (6 bases). V gave up 10 bases and J gave up 3 bases, with 19 bases separating them. CDR1 is MNHNS, CDR2 SASEGT, per germline. This CDR3 has 15 amino acids.

At least ten counts were recorded for this clonotype. The chain links TRBV7-9 to TRBJ1-1; D gene uncertain. The CDR3 is 14 amino acids. Germline V CDR1 and CDR2: SEHNR, FQNEAQ (reference sequence). V lost 2 bases, J lost 1 base, and 8 bases lay in between. CDR3 DNA sequence: TGTGCCAGCAGCTTACCTGGGGAGAACACTGAAGCTTTCTTT. As protein: CASSLPGENTEAFF.

The sample holds many counts of this clonotype. The genes are TRBV7-3 and TRBJ2-3; TRBD2 agrees at 8 bases. The ends lost 3 bases at V and 5 bases at J; junction bases unmatched: 4. The CDR3 consists of 14 residues. The germline V gene has CDR1 SGHTA and CDR2 FQGTGA. The CDR3 nucleotides read TGTGCCAGCAGCTTTAATGCGGGAGGAGATACGCAGTATTTT. Encoded protein: CASSFNAGGDTQYF.

This clonotype was seen a few times. V and J are TRBV7-9 and TRBJ1-2; D is unresolved. Trimming removed 6 bases from V and 6 bases from J, with 5 bases in between. This CDR3 has 10 residues. Germline V gene data show CDR1 as SEHNR and CDR2 as FQNEAQ (reference sequence). The CDR3, as DNA: TGTGCCAGCAGTTCCCATGGCTACACCTTC. This sequence encodes CASSSHGYTF.

This clonotype was detected ten times or more. V gene TRBV7-3 combines with J gene TRBJ2-1; D is perhaps TRBD1 (6 bases). This CDR3 region has 16 residues. CDR1 and CDR2 from the germline V gene are SGHTA and FQGTGA. With 0 bases removed from V and 5 bases from J, the gap between germline ends came to 14 bases. CDR3 protein: CASSLTLAGADNEQFF. The CDR3 region has the DNA TGTGCCAGCAGCTTAACGTTGGCAGGGGCGGACAATGAGCAGTTCTTC.

This clonotype has ten or more counts. The J gene is TRBJ2-1, the V gene TRBV14; 7 positions agree with TRBD2. V lost 4 bases to trimming and J lost 4 bases; unmatched junction nucleotides: 7. CDR1 is SGHDN and CDR2 is FVKESK in the germline V gene. CDR3 length: 15 residues. The CDR3 coding sequence is TGTGCCAGCAGCCTGGAGCCTAGCGGATACAATGAGCAGTTCTTC. Translated: CASSLEPSGYNEQFF.

At least ten counts were recorded for this clonotype. The V gene is TRBV7-3, the J gene TRBJ1-3; 7 nucleotides line up with TRBD1. J gave up 5 bases and V 6 bases, and 4 bases lay outside the gene matches. The CDR3 has 13 residues. From germline, CDR1 is SGHTA and CDR2 FQGTGA. CDR3 region: CASSPGQRNTIYF. The DNA for the CDR3 is TGTGCCAGCAGTCCGGGACAGCGAAACACCATATATTTT.